This entry lists 4 T cell receptor beta chains sequenced from one sample in a study of neurological immune-mediated disorders (dated by TCRdb to between 2018 and 2020). The library was produced with 5' RACE. This sample was sequenced with an Illumina HiSeq 2500. The public reads were run again by TCRdb, first through fastp at Q25 and then through MiXCR, and only productive beta chains were kept. Identical CDR3 protein sequences are pooled into one entry, listed with their most common genes and DNA. A total of approximately 50,000 distinct CDR3 sequences appear in this sample, approximately 5.8% of them only once. The top ten hold less than 1.5% of the sample. The sample was CD4+ T cells from blood. These receptors were taken from a woman aged 18-35 years with multiple sclerosis.

Many counts were recorded for this clonotype. The CDR3 bases are TGCGCCAGCAGCCACCGGGACGGCGATCAGCCCCAGCATTTT. Translated: CASSHRDGDQPQHF. The J gene is TRBJ1-5, the V gene TRBV4-1, with D possibly matching TRBD1 (5 bases). Trimming removed 3 bases from V and 5 bases from J, with 11 bases in between. CDR1 MGHRA and CDR2 YSYEKL come from the germline V gene. This CDR3 is built from 14 residues.

This clonotype was seen many times. CDR3 bases: TGCAGTGCAGCTCGGACTAGCGGGAGGGAGGGAGAGACCCAGTACTTC. This sequence encodes CSAARTSGREGETQYF. The rearrangement joins TRBV20-1 to TRBJ2-5, with 15 bases aligning to TRBD2. The junction had 9 bases not matched to a gene; V was cut back by 6 bases and J by 4 bases. The CDR3 is 16 residues long. Germline V gene sequence: CDR1 DFQATT, CDR2 SNEGSKA (reference sequence).

This clonotype was observed many times. The chain links TRBV20-1 to TRBJ2-5; tentative D call: TRBD2 (6 bases). The germline V and J ends were trimmed by 3 bases and 4 bases, with 6 bases remaining between them. The CDR3 runs to 11 residues. The V gene's germline CDR1 is DFQATT and CDR2 SNEGSKA (reference sequence). The CDR3 loop reads CSARGGETQYF. CDR3 nucleotide sequence: TGCAGTGCTAGGGGGGGAGAGACCCAGTACTTC.

At least ten counts were recorded for this clonotype. V is TRBV6-1 and J is TRBJ1-3, with 7 nucleotides matching TRBD1. The germline CDR1 and CDR2 sequences are MNHNS and SASEGT. Trimming at V came to 10 bases and at J to 0 bases, leaving 12 bases not matched to a gene. This CDR3 is built from 16 residues. The CDR3 bases are TGTGCCACCGCCTACCAGGACAGGAGCTCTGGAAACACCATATATTTT. Encoded protein: CATAYQDRSSGNTIYF.